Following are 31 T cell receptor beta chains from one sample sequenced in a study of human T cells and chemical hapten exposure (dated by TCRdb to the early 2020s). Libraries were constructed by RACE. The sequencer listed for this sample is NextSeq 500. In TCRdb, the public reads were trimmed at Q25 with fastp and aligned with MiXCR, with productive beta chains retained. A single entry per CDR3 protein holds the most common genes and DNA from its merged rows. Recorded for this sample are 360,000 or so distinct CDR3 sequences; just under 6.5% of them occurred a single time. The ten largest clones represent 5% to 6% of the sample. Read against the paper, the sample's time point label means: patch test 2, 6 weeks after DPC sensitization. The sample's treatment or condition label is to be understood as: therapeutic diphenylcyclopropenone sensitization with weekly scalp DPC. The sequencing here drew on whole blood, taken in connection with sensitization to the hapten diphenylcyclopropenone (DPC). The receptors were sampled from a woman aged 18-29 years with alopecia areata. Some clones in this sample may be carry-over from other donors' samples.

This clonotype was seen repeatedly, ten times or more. CDR3 coding DNA: TGTGCCAGCAGTCCCCGGGGACAGCTAGCCAAAAACATTCAGTACTTC. As protein: CASSPRGQLAKNIQYF. V gene TRBV12-3 or TRBV12-4 combines with J gene TRBJ2-4; 7 bases align to TRBD1. J gave up 0 bases and V 5 bases, and 7 bases lay outside the gene matches. The CDR3 has 16 residues.

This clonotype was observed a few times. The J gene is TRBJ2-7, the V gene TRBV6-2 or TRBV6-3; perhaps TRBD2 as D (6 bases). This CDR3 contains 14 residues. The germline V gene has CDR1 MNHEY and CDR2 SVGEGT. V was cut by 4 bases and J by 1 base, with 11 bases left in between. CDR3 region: CASSWSGVSYEQYF. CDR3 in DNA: TGTGCCAGCAGTTGGTCGGGGGTGTCCTACGAGCAGTACTTC.

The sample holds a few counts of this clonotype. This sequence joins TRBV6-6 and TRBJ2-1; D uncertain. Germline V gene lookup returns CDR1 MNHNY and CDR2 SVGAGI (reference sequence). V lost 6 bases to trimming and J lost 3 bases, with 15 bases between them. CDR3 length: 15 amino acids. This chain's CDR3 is CASSLGRINYNEQFF. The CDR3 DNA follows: TGTGCCAGCAGCCTGGGTCGCATCAACTACAATGAGCAGTTCTTC.

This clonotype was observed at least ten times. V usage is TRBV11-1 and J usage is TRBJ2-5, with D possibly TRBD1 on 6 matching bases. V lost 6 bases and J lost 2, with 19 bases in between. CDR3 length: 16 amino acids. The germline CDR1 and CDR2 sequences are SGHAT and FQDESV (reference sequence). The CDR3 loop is CASSYQAGAIQETQYF. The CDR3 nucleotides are TGTGCCAGCAGTTACCAGGCAGGGGCGATACAAGAGACCCAGTACTTC.

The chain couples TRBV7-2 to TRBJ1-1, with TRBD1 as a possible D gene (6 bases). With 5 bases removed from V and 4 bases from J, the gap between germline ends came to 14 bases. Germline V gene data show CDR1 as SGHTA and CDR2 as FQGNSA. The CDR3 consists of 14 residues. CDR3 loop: CASSETGTFTEAFF. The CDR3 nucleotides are TGTGCCAGCAGCGAGACAGGTACCTTCACTGAAGCTTTCTTT.

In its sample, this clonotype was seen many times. The CDR3, as DNA: TGTGCCAGCAGTCCCGGGGGAAATCCTGAAGCTTTCTTT. Amino acid sequence: CASSPGGNPEAFF. The chain combines TRBV2 with TRBJ1-1; D may be TRBD1 (5 bases). Trimming stripped 5 bases from V and 6 bases from J, with 13 bases between. The V gene's germline CDR1 is SNHLY and CDR2 FYNNEI. The CDR3 loop spans 13 amino acids.

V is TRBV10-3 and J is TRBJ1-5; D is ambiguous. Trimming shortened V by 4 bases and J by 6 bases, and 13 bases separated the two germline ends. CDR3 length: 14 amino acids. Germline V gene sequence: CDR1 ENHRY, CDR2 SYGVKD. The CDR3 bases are TGTGCCATCAGTGTGGGAAGGTGGGGTCAGCCCCAGCATTTT. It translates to CAISVGRWGQPQHF.

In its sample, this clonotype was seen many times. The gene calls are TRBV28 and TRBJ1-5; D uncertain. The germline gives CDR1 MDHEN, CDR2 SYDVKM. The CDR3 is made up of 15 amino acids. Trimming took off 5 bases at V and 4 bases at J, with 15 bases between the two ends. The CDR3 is CASSPYPIYNQPQHF. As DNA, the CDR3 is TGTGCCAGCAGTCCCTACCCAATATATAATCAGCCCCAGCATTTT.

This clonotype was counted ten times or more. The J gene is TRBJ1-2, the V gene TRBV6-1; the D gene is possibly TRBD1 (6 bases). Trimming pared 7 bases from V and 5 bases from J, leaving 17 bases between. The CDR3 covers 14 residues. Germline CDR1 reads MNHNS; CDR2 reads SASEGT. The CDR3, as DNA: TGTGCCAGCAACGGTGCACGGAGGGGGTATGGCTACACCTTC. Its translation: CASNGARRGYGYTF.

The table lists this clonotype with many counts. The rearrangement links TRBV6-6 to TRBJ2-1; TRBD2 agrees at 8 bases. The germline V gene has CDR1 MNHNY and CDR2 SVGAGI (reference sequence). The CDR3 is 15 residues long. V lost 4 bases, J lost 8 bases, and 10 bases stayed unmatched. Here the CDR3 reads CASSSGTSRKDEQFF. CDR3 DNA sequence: TGTGCCAGCAGTTCCGGGACTAGTAGAAAAGATGAGCAGTTCTTC.

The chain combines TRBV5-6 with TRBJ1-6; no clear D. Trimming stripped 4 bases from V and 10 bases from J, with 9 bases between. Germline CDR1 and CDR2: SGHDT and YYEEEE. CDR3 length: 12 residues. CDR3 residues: CASSGLGSPLHF. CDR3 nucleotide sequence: TGTGCCAGCAGCGGGCTAGGGTCACCCCTCCACTTT.

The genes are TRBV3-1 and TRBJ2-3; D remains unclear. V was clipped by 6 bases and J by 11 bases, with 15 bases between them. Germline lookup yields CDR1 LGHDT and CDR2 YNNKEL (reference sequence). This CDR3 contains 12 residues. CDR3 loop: CASSLTPIVQYF. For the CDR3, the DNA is TGTGCCAGCAGTCTGACCCCGATTGTGCAGTATTTT.

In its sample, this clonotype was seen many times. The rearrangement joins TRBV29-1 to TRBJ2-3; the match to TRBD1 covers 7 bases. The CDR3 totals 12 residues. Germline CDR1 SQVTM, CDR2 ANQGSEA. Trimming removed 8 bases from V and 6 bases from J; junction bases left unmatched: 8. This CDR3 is CSQKTGPDTQYF. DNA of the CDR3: TGCAGCCAGAAGACAGGGCCTGATACGCAGTATTTT.

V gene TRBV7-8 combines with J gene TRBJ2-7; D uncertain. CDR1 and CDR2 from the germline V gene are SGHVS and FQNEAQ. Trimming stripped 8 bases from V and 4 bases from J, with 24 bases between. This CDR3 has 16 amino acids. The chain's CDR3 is CASGLRWAKSQYEQYF. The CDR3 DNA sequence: TGTGCCAGCGGTCTTCGGTGGGCCAAATCCCAGTACGAGCAGTACTTC.

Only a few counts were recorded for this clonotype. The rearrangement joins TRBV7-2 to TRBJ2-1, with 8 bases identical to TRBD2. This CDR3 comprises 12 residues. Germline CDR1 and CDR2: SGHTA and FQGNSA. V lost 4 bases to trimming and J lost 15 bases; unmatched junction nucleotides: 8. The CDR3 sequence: CASSSFSGIRFF. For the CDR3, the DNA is TGTGCCAGCAGCTCCTTTAGCGGGATCCGGTTCTTC.

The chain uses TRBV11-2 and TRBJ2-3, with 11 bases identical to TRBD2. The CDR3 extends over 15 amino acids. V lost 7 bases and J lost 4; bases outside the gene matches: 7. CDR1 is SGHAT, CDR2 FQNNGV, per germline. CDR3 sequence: CASTLTSGVPDTQYF. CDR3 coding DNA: TGTGCCAGCACCCTGACTAGCGGGGTTCCAGATACGCAGTATTTT. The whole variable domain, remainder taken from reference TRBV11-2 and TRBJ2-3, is EAGVAQSPRYKIIEKRQSVAFWCNPISGHATLYWYQQILGQGPKLLIQFQNNGVVDDSQLPKDRFSAERLKGVDSTLKIQPAKLEDSAVYLCASTLTSGVPDTQYFGPGTRLTVL.

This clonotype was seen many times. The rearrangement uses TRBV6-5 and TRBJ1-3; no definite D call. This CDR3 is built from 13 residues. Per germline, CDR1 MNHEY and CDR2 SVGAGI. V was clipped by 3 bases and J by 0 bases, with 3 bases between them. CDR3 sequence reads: CASSYSSGNTIYF. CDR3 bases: TGTGCCAGCAGTTATAGCTCTGGAAACACCATATATTTT.

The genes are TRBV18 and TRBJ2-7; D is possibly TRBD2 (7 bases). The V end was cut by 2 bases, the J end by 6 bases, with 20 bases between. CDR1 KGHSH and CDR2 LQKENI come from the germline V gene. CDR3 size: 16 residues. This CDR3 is CASSPTINRGASEQYF. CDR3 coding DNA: TGTGCCAGCTCACCAACAATCAATCGGGGGGCATCCGAGCAGTACTTC.

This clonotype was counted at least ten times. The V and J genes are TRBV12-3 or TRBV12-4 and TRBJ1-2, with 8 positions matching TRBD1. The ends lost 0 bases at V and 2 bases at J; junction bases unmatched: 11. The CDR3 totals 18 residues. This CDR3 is CASSLAPDRVGPNYGYTF. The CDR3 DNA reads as TGTGCCAGCAGTTTAGCCCCGGACAGGGTAGGGCCAAACTATGGCTACACCTTC.

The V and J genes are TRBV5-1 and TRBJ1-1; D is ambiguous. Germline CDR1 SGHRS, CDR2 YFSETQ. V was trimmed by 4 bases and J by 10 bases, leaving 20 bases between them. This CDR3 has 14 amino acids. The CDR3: CASSPTDPIIGAFF. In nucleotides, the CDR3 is TGCGCCAGCAGCCCTACAGATCCCATAATTGGAGCTTTCTTT.

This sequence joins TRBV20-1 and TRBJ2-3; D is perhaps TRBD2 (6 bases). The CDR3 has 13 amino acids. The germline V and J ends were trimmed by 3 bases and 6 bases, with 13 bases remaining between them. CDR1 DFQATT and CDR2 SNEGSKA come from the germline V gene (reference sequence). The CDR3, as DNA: TGCAGTGCTAGGGAGGACTACCTGGATACGCAGTATTTT. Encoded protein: CSAREDYLDTQYF.

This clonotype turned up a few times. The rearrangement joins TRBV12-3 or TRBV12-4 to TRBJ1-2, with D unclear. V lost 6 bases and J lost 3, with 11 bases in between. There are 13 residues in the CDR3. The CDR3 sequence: CASSPQQDYGYTF. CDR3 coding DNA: TGTGCCAGCAGCCCCCAGCAGGACTATGGCTACACCTTC.

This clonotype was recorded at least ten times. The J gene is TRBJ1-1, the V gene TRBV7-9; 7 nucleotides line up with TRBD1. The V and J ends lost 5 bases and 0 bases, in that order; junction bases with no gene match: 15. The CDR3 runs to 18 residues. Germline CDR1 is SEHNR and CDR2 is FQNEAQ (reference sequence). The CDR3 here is CASSPWTGGQQLNTEAFF. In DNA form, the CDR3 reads TGTGCCAGCAGCCCATGGACGGGGGGACAGCAATTGAACACTGAAGCTTTCTTT.

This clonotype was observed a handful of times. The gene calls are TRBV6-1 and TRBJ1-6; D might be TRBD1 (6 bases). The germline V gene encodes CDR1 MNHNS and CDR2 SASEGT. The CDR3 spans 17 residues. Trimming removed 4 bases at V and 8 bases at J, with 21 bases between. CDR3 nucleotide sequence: TGTGCCAGCAGTGGAACCCCATCAACAGGGATTCATTCACCCCTCCACTTT. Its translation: CASSGTPSTGIHSPLHF.

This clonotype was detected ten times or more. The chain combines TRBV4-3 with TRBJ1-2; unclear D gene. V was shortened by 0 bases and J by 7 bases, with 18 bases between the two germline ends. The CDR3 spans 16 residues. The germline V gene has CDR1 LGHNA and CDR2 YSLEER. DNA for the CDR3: TGCGCCAGCAGCCAAGAATTGGGTCAGGCATTCGGTGGCTACACCTTC. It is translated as CASSQELGQAFGGYTF.

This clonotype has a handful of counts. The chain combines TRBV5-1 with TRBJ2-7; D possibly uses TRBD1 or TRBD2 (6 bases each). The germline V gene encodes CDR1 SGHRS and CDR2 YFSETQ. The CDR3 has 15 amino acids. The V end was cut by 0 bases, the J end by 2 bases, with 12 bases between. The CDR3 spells CASSLDTGAPYEQYF. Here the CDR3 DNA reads TGCGCCAGCAGCTTGGATACGGGGGCCCCCTACGAGCAGTACTTC.

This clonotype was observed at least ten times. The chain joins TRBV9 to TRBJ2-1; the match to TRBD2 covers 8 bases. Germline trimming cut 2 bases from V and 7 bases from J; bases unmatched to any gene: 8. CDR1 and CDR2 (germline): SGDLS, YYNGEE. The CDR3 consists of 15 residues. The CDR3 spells CASSVGRGIVNEQFF. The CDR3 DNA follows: TGTGCCAGCAGCGTCGGGAGGGGAATTGTAAATGAGCAGTTCTTC.

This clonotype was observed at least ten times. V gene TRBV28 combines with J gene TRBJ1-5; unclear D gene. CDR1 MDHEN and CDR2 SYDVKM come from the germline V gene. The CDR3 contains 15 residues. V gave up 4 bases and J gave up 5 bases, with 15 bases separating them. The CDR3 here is CASSWVRTGDQPQHF. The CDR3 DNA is TGTGCCAGCAGTTGGGTCCGGACCGGGGATCAGCCCCAGCATTTT.

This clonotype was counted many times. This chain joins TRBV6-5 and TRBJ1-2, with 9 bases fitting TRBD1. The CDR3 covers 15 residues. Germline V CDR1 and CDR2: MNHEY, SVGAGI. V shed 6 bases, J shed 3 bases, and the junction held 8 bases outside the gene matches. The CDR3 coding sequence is TGTGCCAGCAGACGCCACAGGGGGCAGGACTATGGCTACACCTTC. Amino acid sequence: CASRRHRGQDYGYTF.

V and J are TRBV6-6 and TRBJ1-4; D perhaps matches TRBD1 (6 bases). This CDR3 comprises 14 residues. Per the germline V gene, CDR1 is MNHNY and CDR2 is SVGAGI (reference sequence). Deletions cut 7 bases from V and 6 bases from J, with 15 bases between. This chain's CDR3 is CASTAMGAHEKLFF. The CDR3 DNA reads TGTGCCAGCACCGCGATGGGGGCGCATGAAAAACTGTTTTTT.

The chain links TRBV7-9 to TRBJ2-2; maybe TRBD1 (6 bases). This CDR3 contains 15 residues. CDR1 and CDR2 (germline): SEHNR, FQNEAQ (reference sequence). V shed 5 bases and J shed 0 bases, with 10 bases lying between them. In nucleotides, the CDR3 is TGTGCCAGCAGCCCCCGACAGGCGAACACCGGGGAGCTGTTTTTT. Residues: CASSPRQANTGELFF.